This TCR beta chain emerged from a study of CD8 T cells in ankylosing spondylitis. This clonotype has a count of ten or more. With molecular barcodes, quantitative 5'-RACE was used to make the TCR beta libraries. TCRdb reprocessed the 5' RACE reads via MiXCR and lists one record per CDR3 protein. The sample has a few hundred thousand distinct CDR3 sequences; about a fifth are singletons. From germline, CDR1 is SEHNR and CDR2 FQNEAQ (reference sequence). The trim removed 4 bases at V and 7 bases at J, leaving 9 bases unmatched. The CDR3 is 14 amino acids. The receptor was isolated from a female donor with ankylosing spondylitis or in good health (not recorded which). Sequencing used blood, either unsorted or a sorted T cell fraction (not recorded which). The chain combines TRBV7-9 with TRBJ1-1, with TRBD1 matching 7 bases. CDR3 sequence: CASSSKTGISEAFF. The CDR3 nucleotides read TGTGCCAGCAGCTCCAAGACAGGGATAAGTGAAGCTTTCTTT.